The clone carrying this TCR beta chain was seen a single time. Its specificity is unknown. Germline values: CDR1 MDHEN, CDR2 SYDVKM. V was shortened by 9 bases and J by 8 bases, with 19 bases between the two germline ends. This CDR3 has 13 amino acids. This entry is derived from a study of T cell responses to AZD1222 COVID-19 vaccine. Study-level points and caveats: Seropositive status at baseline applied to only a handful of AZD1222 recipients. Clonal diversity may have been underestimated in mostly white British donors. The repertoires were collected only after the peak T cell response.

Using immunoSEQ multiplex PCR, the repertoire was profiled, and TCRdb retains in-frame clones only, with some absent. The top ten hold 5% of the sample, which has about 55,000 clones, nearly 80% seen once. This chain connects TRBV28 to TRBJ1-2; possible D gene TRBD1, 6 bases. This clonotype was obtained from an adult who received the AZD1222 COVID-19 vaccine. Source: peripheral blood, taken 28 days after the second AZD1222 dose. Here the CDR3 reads CASSGATGRGYTF. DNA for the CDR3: TGTGCCAGTTCGGGGGCCACAGGACGGGGCTACACCTTC.